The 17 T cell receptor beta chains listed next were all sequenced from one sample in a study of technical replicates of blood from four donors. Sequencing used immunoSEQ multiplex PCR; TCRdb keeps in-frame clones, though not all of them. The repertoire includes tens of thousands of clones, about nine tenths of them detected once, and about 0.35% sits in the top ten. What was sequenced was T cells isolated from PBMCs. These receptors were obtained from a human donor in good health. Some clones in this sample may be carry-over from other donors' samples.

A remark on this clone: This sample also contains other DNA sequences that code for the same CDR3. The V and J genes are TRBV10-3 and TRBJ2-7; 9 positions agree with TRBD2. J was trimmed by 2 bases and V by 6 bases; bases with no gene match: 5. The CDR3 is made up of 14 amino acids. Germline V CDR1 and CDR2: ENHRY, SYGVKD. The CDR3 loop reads CAISQAGGAYEQYF. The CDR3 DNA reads TGTGCCATCAGCCAAGCGGGAGGTGCCTACGAGCAGTACTTC.

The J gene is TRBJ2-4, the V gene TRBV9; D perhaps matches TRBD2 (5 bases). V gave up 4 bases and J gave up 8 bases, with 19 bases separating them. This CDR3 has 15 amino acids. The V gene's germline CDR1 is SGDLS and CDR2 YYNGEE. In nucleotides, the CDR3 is TGTGCCAGCAGCCCACGGAAGGGAGTTACGGACATTCAGTACTTC. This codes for CASSPRKGVTDIQYF.

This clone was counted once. CDR3 bases: TGTGCCAGCAGCGATGGACTAGCCTTCAATGAGCAGTTCTTC. Its translation: CASSDGLAFNEQFF. The rearrangement joins TRBV7-2 to TRBJ2-1, with 8 bases that match TRBD2. Looked up from germline, CDR1 is SGHTA and CDR2 is FQGNSA. CDR3 size: 14 residues. The V and J ends lost 5 bases and 6 bases, in that order; junction bases with no gene match: 6.

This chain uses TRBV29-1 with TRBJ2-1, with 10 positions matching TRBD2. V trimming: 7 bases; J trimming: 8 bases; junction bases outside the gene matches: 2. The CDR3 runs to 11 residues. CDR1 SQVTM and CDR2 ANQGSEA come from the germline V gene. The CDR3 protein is CSGGLAYEQFF. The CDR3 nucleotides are TGCAGCGGGGGACTAGCGTATGAGCAGTTCTTC.

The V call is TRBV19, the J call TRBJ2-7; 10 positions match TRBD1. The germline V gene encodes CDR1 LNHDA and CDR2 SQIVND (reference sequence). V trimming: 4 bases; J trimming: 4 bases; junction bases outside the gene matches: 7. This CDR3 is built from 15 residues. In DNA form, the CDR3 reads TGTGCCAGTAGTACGAGACAGGGGGCTATTTACGAGCAGTACTTC. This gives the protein CASSTRQGAIYEQYF.

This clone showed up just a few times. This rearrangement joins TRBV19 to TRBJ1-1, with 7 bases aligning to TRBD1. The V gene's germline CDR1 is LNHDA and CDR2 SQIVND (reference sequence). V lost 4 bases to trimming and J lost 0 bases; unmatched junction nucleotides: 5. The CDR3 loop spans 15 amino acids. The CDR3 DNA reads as TGTGCCAGTAGTACCCGACAGGGTTTGAACACTGAAGCTTTCTTT. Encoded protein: CASSTRQGLNTEAFF.

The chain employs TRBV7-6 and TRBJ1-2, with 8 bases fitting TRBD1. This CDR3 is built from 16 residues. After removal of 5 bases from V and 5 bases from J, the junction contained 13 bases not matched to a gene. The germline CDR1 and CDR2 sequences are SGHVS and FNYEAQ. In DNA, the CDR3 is TGTGCCAGCAGCCAGATGGAATCAGGGGGCAAGTATGGCTACACCTTC. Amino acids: CASSQMESGGKYGYTF.

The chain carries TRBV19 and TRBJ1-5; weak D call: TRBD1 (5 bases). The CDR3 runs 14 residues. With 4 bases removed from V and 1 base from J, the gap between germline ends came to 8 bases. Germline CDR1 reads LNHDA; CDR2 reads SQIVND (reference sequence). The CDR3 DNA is TGTGCCAGTAGTACCCCAGGGAGCAATCAGCCCCAGCATTTT. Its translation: CASSTPGSNQPQHF.

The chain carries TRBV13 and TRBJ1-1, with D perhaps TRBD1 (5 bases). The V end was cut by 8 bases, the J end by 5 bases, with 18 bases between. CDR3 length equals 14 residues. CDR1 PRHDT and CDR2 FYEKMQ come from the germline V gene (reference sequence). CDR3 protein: CASYVEGRDTEAFF. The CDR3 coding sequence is TGTGCCAGCTATGTGGAGGGACGTGATACTGAAGCTTTCTTT.

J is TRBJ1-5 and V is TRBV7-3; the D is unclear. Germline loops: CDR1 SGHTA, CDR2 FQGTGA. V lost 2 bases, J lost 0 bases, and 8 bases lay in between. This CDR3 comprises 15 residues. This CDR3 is CASSLATSSNQPQHF. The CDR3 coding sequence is TGTGCCAGCAGCTTAGCTACTTCTAGCAATCAGCCCCAGCATTTT.

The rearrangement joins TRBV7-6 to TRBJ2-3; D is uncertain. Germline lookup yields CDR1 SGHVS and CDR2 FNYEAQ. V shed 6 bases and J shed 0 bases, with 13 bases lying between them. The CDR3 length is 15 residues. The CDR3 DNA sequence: TGTGCCAGCAGTGTCGTTGTCTCTAGCACAGATACGCAGTATTTT. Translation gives CASSVVVSSTDTQYF.

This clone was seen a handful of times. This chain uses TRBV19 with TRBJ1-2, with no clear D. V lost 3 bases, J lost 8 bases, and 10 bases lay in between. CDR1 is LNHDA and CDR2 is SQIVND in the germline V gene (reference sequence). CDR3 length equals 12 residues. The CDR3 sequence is CASSIGVGGYTF. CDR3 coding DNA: TGTGCCAGTAGTATCGGGGTGGGAGGCTACACCTTC.

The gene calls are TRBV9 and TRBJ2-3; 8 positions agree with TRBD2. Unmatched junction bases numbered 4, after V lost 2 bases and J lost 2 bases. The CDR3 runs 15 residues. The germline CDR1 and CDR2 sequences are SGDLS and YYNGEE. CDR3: CASSVLAGTTDTQYF. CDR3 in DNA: TGTGCCAGCAGCGTCTTAGCGGGAACCACAGATACGCAGTATTTT.

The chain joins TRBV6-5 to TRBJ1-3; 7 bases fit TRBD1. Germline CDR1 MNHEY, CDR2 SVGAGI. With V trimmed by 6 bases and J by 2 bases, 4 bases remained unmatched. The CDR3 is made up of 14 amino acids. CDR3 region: CASRGTAAGNTIYF. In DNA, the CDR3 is TGTGCCAGCAGAGGGACAGCTGCTGGAAACACCATATATTTT.

The CDR3 coding sequence is TGTGCCAGCAGCCTTCTCAGGGAAAACATTCAGTACTTC. It is translated as CASSLLRENIQYF. V usage is TRBV7-9 and J usage is TRBJ2-4; a possible D gene is TRBD1 (5 bases). CDR1 is SEHNR, CDR2 FQNEAQ, per germline (reference sequence). Trimming removed 5 bases at V and 5 bases at J, with 10 bases between. CDR3 size: 13 residues. Filled out from reference TRBV7-9 and TRBJ2-4, the complete variable domain reads DTGVSQNPRHKITKRGQNVTFRCDPISEHNRLYWYRQTLGQGPEFLTYFQNEAQLEKSRLLSDRFSAERPKGSFSTLEIQRTEQGDSAMYLCASSLLRENIQYFGAGTRLSVL.

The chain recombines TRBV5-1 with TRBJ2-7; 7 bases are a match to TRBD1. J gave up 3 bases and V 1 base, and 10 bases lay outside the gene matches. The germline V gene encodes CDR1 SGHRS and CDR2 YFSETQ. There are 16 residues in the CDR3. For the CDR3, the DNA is TGCGCCAGCAGCTTGATGAGCAGGGGACAGTACTACGAGCAGTACTTC. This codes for CASSLMSRGQYYEQYF.

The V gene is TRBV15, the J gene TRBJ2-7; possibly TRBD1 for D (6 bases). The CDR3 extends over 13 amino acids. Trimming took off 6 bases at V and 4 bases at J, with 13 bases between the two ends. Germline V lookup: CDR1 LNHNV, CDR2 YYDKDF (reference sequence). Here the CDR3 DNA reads TGTGCCACCAGATTTGGACAGCAATACGAGCAGTACTTC. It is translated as CATRFGQQYEQYF.